This TCR beta chain came from a study of blood T cell repertoires in COVID-19. Whole-study context: PBMCs, B-cell-depleted T cells, or T cells provided the cDNA or gDNA that made up the material.

Sequencing used immunoSEQ multiplex PCR; TCRdb keeps in-frame clones, though not all of them. The sample lists under 150,000 clones; less than 90% were seen once. The CDR3 covers 16 residues. Trimming cost V 1 base and J 0 bases, with 11 bases left between them. Germline-derived CDR1 and CDR2 are SGHKS and YYEKEE (reference sequence). V usage is TRBV5-5 and J usage is TRBJ1-5; D ambiguous. This clonotype was obtained from a woman aged 50 to 65 who had recovered from COVID-19. The specimen was PBMCs or T cells enriched from blood (not recorded which). The CDR3 loop reads CASSLLEKNSNQPQHF. The CDR3 DNA follows: TGTGCCAGCAGCTTGTTAGAGAAAAATAGCAATCAGCCCCAGCATTTT.